This T cell receptor (beta chain) was recovered during a study of Ad26.COV2.S vaccination and SARS-CoV-2 variants. TCRdb's copy holds only in-frame clones and misses some; the assay was immunoSEQ multiplex PCR. The sample shows about 440,000 clones, roughly 87% of them seen only once. The CDR3 loop spans 16 amino acids. With 5 bases removed from V and 0 bases from J, the gap between germline ends came to 15 bases. Looked up from germline, CDR1 is LGHDT and CDR2 is YNNKEL (reference sequence). Treatment: roughly 19 received Ad26.COV2.S at low or high dose, single or two shots; about 5 received placebo; per-sample allocation not given. At day 63 after the first vaccine or placebo injection, samples were drawn.

This TCR came from a person aged 18 to 59 who received the Ad26.COV2.S COVID-19 vaccine or a placebo. Material: peripheral blood, obtained in a trial of Ad26.COV2.S vaccine versus placebo. The chain combines TRBV3-1 (or the pseudogene TRBV3-2) with TRBJ2-3; possible D gene TRBD2, 5 bases. CDR3 amino acids: CASSYGLPASTDTQYF. DNA for the CDR3: TGTGCCAGCAGCTATGGACTCCCTGCTAGCACAGATACGCAGTATTTT.